The 5 T cell receptor beta chains below come from one sample, sequenced in a study of OX40 agonist ivuxolimab in advanced cancers. Method: immunoSEQ multiplex PCR; TCRdb's copy keeps in-frame clones and lacks some. This table holds under 60,000 clones, around 90% found once. This specimen consisted of CD4+ or CD8+ T cells sorted from blood, obtained in a trial of the OX40 agonist ivuxolimab. The receptors were gathered from an adult with an advanced solid tumor such as melanoma, head and neck, liver or kidney cancer.

This clone was counted a single time. This chain uses TRBV6-6 with TRBJ2-1; 7 bases are a match to TRBD2. Losses at the gene ends were 6 bases for V and 10 bases for J; bases not matched to a gene: 12. CDR1 is MNHNY and CDR2 is SVGAGI in the germline V gene (reference sequence). This CDR3 region has 14 residues. DNA of the CDR3: TGTGCCAGCAGACAACTCCCGGCCGGGGGGGAGCAGTTCTTC. Its protein is CASRQLPAGGEQFF.

The chain links TRBV16 to TRBJ2-7; D is possibly TRBD2 (6 bases). V lost 0 bases, J lost 3 bases, and 9 bases lay in between. The CDR3 runs 14 residues. CDR1 is KGHSY, CDR2 FQNENV, per germline. CDR3 in amino acids: CASSQSRGVYEQYF. The CDR3 nucleotides are TGTGCCAGCAGCCAATCGCGCGGGGTCTACGAGCAGTACTTC.

The CDR3 reads CASSLDGRHGYTF. The DNA of the CDR3 is TGTGCCAGCAGCTTAGATGGGAGGCATGGCTACACCTTC. The rearrangement uses TRBV7-1 and TRBJ1-2; no reliable D call. TRBV7-1 is identified as an open reading frame with a role that is uncertain. V lost 4 bases to trimming and J lost 6 bases, with 12 bases between them. The CDR3 is 13 residues long.

This chain connects TRBV28 to TRBJ1-5; maybe TRBD1 (5 bases). Germline CDR1 reads MDHEN; CDR2 reads SYDVKM. Trimming removed 5 bases at V and 0 bases at J, with 17 bases between. This CDR3 is built from 17 residues. In DNA, the CDR3 is TGTGCCAGCAGTCCCAGAAGGCGCAGGGCTAGCAATCAGCCCCAGCATTTT. This sequence encodes CASSPRRRRASNQPQHF.

This chain uses TRBV29-1 with TRBJ1-4, with D tentatively TRBD1 (6 bases). Trimming took off 8 bases at V and 3 bases at J, with 13 bases between the two ends. This CDR3 has 13 residues. The V gene's germline CDR1 is SQVTM and CDR2 ANQGSEA. Here the CDR3 DNA reads TGCAGCTATAGGGGGGGTTCTAATGAAAAACTGTTTTTT. Protein: CSYRGGSNEKLFF.